The present T cell receptor (beta chain) was sequenced within a study of cytomegalovirus exposure and HLA in healthy donors. Broader study findings: TCR beta chain V- and J-gene trimming was linked, in a later analysis, to a missense variant in DCLRE1C. Analyses of presence and absence presupposed an approximately uniform sequencing depth across donors.

Comments on this clone: Antigen unknown.

The PCR had 60 Vbeta and 13 Jbeta primers. Assay used: immunoSEQ multiplex PCR; TCRdb lists only in-frame clones, some missing. The profile covers approximately 120,000 clones, with roughly 80% appearing a single time and 2% to 3% taken by the ten largest. Trimming stripped 0 bases from V and 10 bases from J, with 13 bases between. The CDR3 has 13 amino acids. The germline V gene encodes CDR1 WSHSY and CDR2 SAAADI. This clonotype was obtained from a female donor in good health and CMV-seronegative. The genes are TRBV10-2 and TRBJ2-7; D is undetermined. The sequenced material came from PBMCs. The CDR3 sequence: CASSESTHYSQYF. CDR3 coding DNA: TGCGCCAGCAGTGAGTCGACTCACTATTCCCAGTACTTC.